This is a list of T cell receptor beta chains from one sample in a study of blood T cell repertoires in COVID-19. Clones were sequenced by immunoSEQ multiplex PCR, and TCRdb holds only the in-frame ones, with some missing. The sample has 100,000 to 150,000 clones; 70% to 80% are singletons. Sequencing was performed on peripheral blood. The receptors derive from a human donor in a cohort sampled during active COVID-19. Each CDR3 is given with its conserved first and last residue. A D gene is named only where the DNA matches it firmly. Size tells how often a clone was seen (once, few, many) or the class of an expanded clone, and some rows leave it out.

V,size,D,J,DNA,CDR3
TRBV2,.,TRBD1,TRBJ2-1,TGTGCCAGCAGTGGGGACAGCGATGAGCAGTTCTTC,CASSGDSDEQFF
TRBV11-2,.,.,TRBJ1-1,TGTGCCAGCAGCACCGACAGCCGGGGGACCACTGAAGCTTTCTTT,CASSTDSRGTTEAFF
TRBV9,.,.,TRBJ2-1,TGTGCCAGCTCGAGTGGCTACAATGAGCAGTTCTTC,CASSSGYNEQFF
TRBV6-5,once,TRBD1,TRBJ2-2,TGTGCCAGCAGATCGACAGGGGGCAGCGGGGAGCTGTTTTTT,CASRSTGGSGELFF
TRBV19,.,.,TRBJ1-4,TGTGCCAGTAGTATAATGGCAGCAACTAATGAAAAACTGTTTTTT,CASSIMAATNEKLFF
TRBV11-2,.,TRBD1,TRBJ2-5,TGTGCCAGCAGCTTCAGGGGGCTAGAGACCCAGTACTTC,CASSFRGLETQYF
TRBV3-1/TRBV3-2,.,.,TRBJ1-3,TGTGCCAGCAGTCGGGACTTCTCTGGAAACACCATATATTTT,CASSRDFSGNTIYF
TRBV4-2,.,.,TRBJ2-2,TGTGCCAGCAGCCAAGTCGCGGCCGGGGAGCTGTTTTTT,CASSQVAAGELFF
TRBV27,once,.,TRBJ2-4,TGTGCCAGCAGTCCAAATGAGGTCAGCCTAGCCAAAAACATTCAGTACTTC,CASSPNEVSLAKNIQYF
TRBV7-3,.,TRBD1,TRBJ2-2,TGTGCCAGCAGCAGGACAGGGGGCAATCCCGGGGAGCTGTTTTTT,CASSRTGGNPGELFF
TRBV5-6,.,TRBD1,TRBJ1-1,TGTGCCAGCAGCGGAACCGGGACAGGGTACACTGAAGCTTTCTTT,CASSGTGTGYTEAFF
TRBV4-2,.,.,TRBJ2-4,TGTGCCAGCAGCCAAGACAGGGCCAAAAACATTCAGTACTTC,CASSQDRAKNIQYF
TRBV28,.,.,TRBJ1-6,TGTGCCAGCCGTGACGGGAGGGCACATAATTCACCCCTCCACTTT,CASRDGRAHNSPLHF
TRBV13,.,.,TRBJ2-1,TGTGCCAGCAGCGCACACACAGGGGCCGGGAGTCCCAATGAGCAGTTCTTC,CASSAHTGAGSPNEQFF
TRBV30,.,TRBD1,TRBJ1-6,TGTGCCTGGAGCCTAGCACAGGGGGGTTCACCCCTCCACTTT,CAWSLAQGGSPLHF
TRBV5-1,few,.,TRBJ1-3,TGCGCCAGCAGCTTGACAGGGACTGGAAACACCATATATTTT,CASSLTGTGNTIYF
TRBV6-6,.,.,TRBJ2-3,TGTGCCAGCAGTTACTCCAGGGGGGGCACAGATACGCAGTATTTT,CASSYSRGGTDTQYF